This T cell receptor (beta chain) was captured by sequencing in a study of CD8+ T cells in alopecia areata. Study summary: Those patients who were treated received oral tofacitinib, which was given at 5 to 10 mg twice daily for moderate-to-severe alopecia areata. Once tofacitinib had been taken for 6 to 18 months, 6 months off drug followed. Study-level points and caveats: Normal scalp showed lower clonality than lesional scalp, especially alopecia totalis/universalis.

A remark on this clone: The target antigen is unknown.

Alopecia areata patients gave lesional scalp punch biopsies and peripheral blood samples. The CDR3 has 15 residues. Germline V gives CDR1 SGHTA, CDR2 FQGTGA. The V and J ends lost 5 bases and 2 bases respectively, with 13 bases between them. Once RNA had been extracted, it was reverse transcribed into cDNA to act as the sequencing template. The table came from immunoSEQ multiplex PCR; TCRdb's copy has only in-frame clones and leaves some out. The data show about 200,000 clones, 50% to 65% seen once. This chain connects TRBV7-3 to TRBJ1-5; D unresolved. Sequencing used CD4+ T cells sorted from blood, obtained at week 0. The TCR sequence derives from a human donor with alopecia areata. The CDR3 DNA is TGTGCCAGCAGCCTCACCGCACGTGGCAATCAGCCCCAGCATTTT. The encoded protein is CASSLTARGNQPQHF.